This TCR beta chain was documented in a study of OX40 agonist ivuxolimab in advanced cancers. Study results and caveats: The antigens recognized by the expanded peripheral T cells, that is their antigen specificity, were not determined.

The table came from immunoSEQ multiplex PCR; TCRdb's copy has only in-frame clones and leaves some out. The sample yields 55,000 to 65,000 clones, approximately 86% seen once. This CDR3 contains 15 residues. V dropped 4 bases and J dropped 0 bases, with 11 bases sitting between them. Germline V CDR1 and CDR2: MNHEY, SMNVEV (reference sequence). Blood draws occurred at baseline, cycle 4 day 1, and cycle 7 day 1. Comment on this clone: The antigen remains unidentified.

The rearrangement joins TRBV27 to TRBJ2-3; D is uncertain. Sequencing was performed on CD4+ or CD8+ T cells sorted from blood, taken in a trial of the OX40 agonist ivuxolimab. This TCR came from an adult with an advanced solid tumor such as melanoma, head and neck, liver or kidney cancer. The DNA of the CDR3 is TGTGCCAGCAGTTATAAGACCCTCAGCACAGATACGCAGTATTTT. It yields the protein CASSYKTLSTDTQYF.